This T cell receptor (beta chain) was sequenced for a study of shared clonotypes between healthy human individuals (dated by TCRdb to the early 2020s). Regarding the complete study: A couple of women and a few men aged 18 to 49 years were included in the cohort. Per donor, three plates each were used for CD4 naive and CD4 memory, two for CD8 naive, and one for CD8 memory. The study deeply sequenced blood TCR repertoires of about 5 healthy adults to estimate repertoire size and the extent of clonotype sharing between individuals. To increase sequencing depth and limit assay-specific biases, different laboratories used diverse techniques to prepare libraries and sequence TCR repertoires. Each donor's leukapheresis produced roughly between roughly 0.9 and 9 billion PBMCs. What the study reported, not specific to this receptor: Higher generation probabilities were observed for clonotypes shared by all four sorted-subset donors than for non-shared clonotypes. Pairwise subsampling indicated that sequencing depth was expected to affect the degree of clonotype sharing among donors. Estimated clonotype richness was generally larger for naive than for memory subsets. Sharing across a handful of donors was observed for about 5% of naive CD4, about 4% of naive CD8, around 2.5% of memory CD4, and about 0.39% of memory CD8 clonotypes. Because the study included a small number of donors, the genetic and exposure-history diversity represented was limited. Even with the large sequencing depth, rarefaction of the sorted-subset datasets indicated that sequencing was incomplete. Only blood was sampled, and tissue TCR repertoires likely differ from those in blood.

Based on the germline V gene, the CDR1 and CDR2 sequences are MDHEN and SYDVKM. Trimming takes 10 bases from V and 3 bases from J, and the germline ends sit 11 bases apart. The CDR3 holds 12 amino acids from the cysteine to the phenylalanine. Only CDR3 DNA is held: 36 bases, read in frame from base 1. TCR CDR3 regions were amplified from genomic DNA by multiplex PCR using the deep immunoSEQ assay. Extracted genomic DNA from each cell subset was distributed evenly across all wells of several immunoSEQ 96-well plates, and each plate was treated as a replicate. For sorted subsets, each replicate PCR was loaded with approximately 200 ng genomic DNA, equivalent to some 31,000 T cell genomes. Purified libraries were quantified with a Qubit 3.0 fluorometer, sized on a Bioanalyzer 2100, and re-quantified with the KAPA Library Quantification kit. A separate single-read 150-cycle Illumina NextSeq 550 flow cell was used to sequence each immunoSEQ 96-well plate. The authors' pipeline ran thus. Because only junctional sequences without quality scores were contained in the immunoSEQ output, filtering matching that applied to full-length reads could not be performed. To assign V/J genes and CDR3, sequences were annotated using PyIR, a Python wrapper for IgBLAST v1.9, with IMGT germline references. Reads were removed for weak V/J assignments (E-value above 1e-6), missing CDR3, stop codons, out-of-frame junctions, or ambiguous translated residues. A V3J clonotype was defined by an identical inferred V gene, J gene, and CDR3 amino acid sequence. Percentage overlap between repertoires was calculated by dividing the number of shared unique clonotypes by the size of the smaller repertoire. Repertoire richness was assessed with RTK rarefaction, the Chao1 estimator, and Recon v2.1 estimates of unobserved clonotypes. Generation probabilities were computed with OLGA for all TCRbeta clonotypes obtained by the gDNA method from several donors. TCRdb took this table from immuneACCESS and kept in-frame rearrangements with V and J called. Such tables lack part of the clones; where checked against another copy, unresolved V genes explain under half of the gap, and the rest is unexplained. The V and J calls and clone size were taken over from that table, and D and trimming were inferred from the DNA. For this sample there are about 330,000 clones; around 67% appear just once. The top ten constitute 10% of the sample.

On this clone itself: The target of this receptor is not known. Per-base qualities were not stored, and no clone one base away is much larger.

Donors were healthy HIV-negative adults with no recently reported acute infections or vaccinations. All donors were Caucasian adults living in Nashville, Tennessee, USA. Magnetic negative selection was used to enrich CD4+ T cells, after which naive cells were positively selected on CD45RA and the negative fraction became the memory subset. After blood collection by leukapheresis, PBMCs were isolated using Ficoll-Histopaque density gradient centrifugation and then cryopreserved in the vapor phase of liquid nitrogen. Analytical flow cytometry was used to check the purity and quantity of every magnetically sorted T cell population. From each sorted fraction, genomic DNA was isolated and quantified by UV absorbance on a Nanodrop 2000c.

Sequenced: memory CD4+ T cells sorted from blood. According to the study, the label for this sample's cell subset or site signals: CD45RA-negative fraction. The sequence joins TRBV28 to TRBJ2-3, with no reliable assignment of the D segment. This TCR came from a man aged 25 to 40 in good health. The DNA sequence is TGTGCCATTGAGGCCGGGACAGATACGCAGTATTTT. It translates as CAIEAGTDTQYF. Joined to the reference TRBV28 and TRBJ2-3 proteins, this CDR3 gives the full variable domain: DVKVTQSSRYLVKRTGEKVFLECVQDMDHENMFWYRQDPGLGLRLIYFSYDVKMKEKGDIPEGYSVSREKKERFSLILESASTNQTSMYLCAIEAGTDTQYFGPGTRLTVL.